The clone carrying this T cell receptor (beta chain) was counted between two and nine times. Germline V gives CDR1 SGHRS, CDR2 YFSETQ. The CDR3 loop spans 16 amino acids. Trimming left V 4 bases short and J 2 bases short, with 18 bases between. These data originate in a study of control samples from healthy donors and cancer patients. Profiled with immunoSEQ multiplex PCR; TCRdb holds only in-frame clones, not every one. Of about 250,000 clones listed, around 80% were seen once; the top ten hold 13%. The rearrangement links TRBV5-1 to TRBJ2-5, with D unresolved. The receptor was isolated from a woman in her sixties with lung cancer. Source material: PBMCs. CDR3 protein: CASSPPLGTPQETQYF. The CDR3 nucleotides are TGCGCCAGCAGCCCGCCCCTAGGAACCCCTCAAGAGACCCAGTACTTC.